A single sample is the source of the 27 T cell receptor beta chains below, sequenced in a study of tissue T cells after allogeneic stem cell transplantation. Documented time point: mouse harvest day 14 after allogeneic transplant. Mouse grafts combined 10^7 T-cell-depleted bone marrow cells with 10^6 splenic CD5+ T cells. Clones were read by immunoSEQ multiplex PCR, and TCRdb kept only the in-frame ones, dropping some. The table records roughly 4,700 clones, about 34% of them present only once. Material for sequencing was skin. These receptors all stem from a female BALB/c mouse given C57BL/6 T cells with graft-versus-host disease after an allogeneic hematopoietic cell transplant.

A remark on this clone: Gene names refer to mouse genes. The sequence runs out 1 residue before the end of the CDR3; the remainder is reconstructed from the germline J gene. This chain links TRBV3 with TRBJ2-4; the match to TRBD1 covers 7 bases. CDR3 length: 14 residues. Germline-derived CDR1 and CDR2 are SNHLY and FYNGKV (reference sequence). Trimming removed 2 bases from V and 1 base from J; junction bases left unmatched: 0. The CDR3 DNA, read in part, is TGTGCCAGCAGCTTAACAGGGGGTCAAAACACCTTGTAC. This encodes CASSLTGGQNTLY. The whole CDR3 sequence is CASSLTGGQNTLYF.

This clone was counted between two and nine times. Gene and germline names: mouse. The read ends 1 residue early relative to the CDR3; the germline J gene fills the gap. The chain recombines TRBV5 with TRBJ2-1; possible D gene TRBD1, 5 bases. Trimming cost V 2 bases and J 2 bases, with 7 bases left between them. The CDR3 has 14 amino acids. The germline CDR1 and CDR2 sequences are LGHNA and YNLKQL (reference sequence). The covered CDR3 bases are TGTGCCAGCAGCCAACAGGGTGACTATGCTGAGCAGTTC. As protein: CASSQQGDYAEQF. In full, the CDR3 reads CASSQQGDYAEQFF.

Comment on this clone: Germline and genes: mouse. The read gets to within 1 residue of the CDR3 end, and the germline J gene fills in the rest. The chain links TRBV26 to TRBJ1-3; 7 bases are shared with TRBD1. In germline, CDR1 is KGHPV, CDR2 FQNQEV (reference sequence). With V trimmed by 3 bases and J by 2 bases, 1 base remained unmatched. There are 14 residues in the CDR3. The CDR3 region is CASSLQGAGNTLYF. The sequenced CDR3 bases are TGTGCCAGCAGTCTTCAGGGGGCTGGAAATACGCTCTAT.

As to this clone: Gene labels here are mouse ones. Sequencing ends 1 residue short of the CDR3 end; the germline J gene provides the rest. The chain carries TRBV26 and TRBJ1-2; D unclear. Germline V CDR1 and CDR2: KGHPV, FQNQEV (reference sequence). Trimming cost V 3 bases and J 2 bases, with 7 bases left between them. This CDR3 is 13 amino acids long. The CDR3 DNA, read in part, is TGTGCCAGCAGTCTTGGCCATAACTCCGACTACACC. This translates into CASSLGHNSDYT. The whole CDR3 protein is CASSLGHNSDYTF.

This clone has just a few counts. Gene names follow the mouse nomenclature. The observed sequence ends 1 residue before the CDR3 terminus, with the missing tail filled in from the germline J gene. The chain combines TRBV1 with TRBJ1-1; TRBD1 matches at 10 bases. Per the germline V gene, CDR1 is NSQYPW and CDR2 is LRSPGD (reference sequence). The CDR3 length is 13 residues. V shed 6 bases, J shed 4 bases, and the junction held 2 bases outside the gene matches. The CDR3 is CTCRGQGSTEVFF. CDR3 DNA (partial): TGCACCTGCAGGGGACAGGGGAGCACAGAAGTCTTC.

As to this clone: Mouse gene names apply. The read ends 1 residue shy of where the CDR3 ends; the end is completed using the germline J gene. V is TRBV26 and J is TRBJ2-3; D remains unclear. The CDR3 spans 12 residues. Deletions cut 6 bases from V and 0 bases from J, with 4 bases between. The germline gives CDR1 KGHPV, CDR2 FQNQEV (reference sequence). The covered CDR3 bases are TGTGCCAGCAGCGGTAGTGCAGAAACGCTGTAT. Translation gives CASSGSAETLY. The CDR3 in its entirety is CASSGSAETLYF. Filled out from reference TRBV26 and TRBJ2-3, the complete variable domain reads NSKVIQTPRYLVKGQGQKAKMRCIPEKGHPVVFWYQQNKNNEFKFLINFQNQEVLQQIDMTEKRFSAECPSNSPCSLEIQSSEAGDSALYLCASSGSAETLYFGSGTRLTVL.

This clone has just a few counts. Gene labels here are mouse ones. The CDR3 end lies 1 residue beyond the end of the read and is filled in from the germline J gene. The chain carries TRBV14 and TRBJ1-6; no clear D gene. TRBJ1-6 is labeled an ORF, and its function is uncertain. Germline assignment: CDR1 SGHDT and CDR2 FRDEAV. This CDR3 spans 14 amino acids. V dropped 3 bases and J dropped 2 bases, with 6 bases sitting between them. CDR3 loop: CASSYSPYNSPLYF. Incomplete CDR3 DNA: TGTGCCAGCAGTTACAGTCCCTATAATTCGCCCCTCTAC.

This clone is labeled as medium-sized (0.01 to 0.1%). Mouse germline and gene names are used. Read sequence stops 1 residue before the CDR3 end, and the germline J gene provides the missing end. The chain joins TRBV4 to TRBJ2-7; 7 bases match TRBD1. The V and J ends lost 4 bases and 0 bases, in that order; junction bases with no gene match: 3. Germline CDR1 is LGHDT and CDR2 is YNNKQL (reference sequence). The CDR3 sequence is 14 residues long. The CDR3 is CASSFGTVSYEQYF. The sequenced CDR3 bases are TGTGCCAGCAGCTTCGGGACAGTCTCCTATGAACAGTAC.

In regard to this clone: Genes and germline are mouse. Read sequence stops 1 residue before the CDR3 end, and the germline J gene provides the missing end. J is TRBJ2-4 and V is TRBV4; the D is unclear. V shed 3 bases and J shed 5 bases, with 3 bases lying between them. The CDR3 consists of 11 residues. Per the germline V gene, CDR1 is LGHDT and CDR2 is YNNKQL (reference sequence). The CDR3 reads CASSYGNTLYF. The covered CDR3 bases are TGTGCCAGCAGCTATGGAAACACCTTGTAC.

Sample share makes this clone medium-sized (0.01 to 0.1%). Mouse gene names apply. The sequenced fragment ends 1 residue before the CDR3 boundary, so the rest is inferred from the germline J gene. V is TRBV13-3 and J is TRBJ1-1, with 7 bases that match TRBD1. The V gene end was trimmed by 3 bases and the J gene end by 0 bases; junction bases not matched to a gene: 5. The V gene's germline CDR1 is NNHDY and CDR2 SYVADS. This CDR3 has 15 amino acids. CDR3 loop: CASSVTGTANTEVFF. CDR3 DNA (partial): TGTGCCAGCAGTGTGACCGGGACAGCAAACACAGAAGTCTTC.

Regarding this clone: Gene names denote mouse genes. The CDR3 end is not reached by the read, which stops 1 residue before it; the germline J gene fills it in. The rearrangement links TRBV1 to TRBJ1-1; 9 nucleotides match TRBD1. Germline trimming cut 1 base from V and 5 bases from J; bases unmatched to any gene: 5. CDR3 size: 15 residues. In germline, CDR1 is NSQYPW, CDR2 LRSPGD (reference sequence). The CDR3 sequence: CTCSAVGQGGTEVFF. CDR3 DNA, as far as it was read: TGCACCTGCAGTGCAGTGGGACAGGGAGGGACAGAAGTCTTC.

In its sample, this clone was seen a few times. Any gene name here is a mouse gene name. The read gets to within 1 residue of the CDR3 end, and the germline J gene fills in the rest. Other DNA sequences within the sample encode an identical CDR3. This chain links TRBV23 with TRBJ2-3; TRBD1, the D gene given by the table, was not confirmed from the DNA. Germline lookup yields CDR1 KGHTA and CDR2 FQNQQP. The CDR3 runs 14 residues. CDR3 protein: CSSSLQGSAETLYF. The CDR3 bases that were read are TGCTCCAGCAGTCTACAGGGTAGTGCAGAAACGCTGTAT. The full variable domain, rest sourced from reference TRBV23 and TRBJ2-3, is DAAVTQKPRYLIKMKGQEAEMKCIPEKGHTAVFWYQQKQSKELKFLIYFQNQQPLDQIDMVKERFSAVCPSSSLCSLGIRTCEAEDSALYLCSSSLQGSAETLYFGSGTRLTVL.

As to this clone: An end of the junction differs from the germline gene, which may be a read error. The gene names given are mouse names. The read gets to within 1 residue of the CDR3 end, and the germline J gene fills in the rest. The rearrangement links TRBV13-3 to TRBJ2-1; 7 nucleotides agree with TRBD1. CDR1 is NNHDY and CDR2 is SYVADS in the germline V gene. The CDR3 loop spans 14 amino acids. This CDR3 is CASGDWDSYAEQFF. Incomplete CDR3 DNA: TGTGCCAGCGGTGATTGGGACAGCTATGCTGAGCAGTTC.

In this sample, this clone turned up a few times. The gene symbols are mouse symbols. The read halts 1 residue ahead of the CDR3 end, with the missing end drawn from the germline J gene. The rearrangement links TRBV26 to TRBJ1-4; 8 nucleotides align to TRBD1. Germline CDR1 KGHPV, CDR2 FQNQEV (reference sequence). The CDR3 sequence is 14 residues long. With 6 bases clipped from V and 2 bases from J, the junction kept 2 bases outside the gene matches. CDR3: CASSRQGSNERLFF. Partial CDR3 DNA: TGTGCCAGCAGCCGACAGGGGTCCAACGAAAGATTATTT.

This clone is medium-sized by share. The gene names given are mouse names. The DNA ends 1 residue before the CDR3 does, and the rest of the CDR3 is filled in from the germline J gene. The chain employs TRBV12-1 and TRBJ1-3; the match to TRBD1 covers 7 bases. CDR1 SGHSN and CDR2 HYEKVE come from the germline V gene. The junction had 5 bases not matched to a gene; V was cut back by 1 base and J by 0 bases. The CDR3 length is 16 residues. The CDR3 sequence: CASSLRQGDSGNTLYF. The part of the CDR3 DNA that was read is TGTGCCAGCTCTCTACGACAGGGCGATTCTGGAAATACGCTCTAT.

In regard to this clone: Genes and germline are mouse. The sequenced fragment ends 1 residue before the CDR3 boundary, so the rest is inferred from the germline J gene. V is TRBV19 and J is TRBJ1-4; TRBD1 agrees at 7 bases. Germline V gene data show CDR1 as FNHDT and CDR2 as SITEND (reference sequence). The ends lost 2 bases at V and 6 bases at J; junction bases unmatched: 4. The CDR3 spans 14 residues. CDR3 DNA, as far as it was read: TGTGCCAGCAGTATCACAGGGGTCGACGAAAGATTATTT. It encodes CASSITGVDERLF. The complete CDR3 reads CASSITGVDERLFF.

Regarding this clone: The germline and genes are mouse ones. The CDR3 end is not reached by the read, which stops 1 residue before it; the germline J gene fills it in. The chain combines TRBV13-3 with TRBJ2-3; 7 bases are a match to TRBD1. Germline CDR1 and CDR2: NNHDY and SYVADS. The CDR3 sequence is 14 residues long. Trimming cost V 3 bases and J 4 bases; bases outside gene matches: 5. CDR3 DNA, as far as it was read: TGTGCCAGCAGTGGACAGGGAGCCTCAGAAACGCTGTAT. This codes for CASSGQGASETLY. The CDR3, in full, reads CASSGQGASETLYF.

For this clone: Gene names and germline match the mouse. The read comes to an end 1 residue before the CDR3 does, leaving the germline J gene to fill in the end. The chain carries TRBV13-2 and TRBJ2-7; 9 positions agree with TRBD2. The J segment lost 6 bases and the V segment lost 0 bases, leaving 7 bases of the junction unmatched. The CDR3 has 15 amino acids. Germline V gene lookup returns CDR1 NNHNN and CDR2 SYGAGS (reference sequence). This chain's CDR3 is CASGDASLGGGEQYF. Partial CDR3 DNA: TGTGCCAGCGGTGATGCATCGCTGGGGGGGGGTGAACAGTAC.

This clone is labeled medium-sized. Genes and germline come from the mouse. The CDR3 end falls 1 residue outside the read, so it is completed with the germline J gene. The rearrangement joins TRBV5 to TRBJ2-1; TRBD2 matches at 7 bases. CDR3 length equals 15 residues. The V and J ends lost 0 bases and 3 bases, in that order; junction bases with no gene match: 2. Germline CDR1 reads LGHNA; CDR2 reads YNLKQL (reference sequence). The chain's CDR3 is CASSQEGGSYAEQFF. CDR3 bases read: TGTGCCAGCAGCCAAGAGGGGGGGTCCTATGCTGAGCAGTTC.

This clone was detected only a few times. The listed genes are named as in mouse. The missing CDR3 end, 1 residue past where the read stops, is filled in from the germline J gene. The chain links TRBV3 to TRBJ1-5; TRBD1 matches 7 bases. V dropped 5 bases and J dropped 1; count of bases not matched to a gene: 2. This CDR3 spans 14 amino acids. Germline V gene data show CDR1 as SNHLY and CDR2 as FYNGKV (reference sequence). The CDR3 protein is CASSPTGNNQAPLF. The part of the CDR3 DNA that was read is TGTGCCAGCAGCCCGACAGGGAACAACCAGGCTCCGCTT.

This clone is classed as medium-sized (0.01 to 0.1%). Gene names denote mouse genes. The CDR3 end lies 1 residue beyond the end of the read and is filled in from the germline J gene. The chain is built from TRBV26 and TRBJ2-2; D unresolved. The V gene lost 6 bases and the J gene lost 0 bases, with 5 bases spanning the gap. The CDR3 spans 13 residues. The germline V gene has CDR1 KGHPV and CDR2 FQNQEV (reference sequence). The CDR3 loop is CASRHPNTGQLYF. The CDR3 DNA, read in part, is TGTGCCAGCAGACACCCAAACACCGGGCAGCTCTAC.

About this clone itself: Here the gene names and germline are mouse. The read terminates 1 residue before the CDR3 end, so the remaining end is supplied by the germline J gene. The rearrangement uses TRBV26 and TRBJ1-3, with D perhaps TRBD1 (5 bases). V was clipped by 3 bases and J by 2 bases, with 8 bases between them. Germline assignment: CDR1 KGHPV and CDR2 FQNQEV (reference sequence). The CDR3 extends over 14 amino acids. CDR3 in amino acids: CASSLGGAGNTLYF. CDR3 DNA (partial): TGTGCCAGCAGTCTTGGGGGGGCTGGAAATACGCTCTAT.

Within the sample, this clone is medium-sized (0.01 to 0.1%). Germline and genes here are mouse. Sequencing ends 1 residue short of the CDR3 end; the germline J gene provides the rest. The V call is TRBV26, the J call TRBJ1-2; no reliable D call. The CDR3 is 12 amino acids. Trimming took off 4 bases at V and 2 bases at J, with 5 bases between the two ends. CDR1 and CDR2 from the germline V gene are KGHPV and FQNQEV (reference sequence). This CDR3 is CASSRQNSDYTF. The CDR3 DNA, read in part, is TGTGCCAGCAGTCGTCAGAACTCCGACTACACC.

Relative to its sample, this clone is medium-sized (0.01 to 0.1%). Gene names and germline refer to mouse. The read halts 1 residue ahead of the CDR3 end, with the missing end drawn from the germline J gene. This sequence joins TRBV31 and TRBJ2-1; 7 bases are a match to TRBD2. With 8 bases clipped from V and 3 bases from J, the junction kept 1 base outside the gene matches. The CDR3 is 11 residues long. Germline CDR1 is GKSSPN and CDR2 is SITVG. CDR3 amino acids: CARTGYAEQFF. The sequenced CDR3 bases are TGTGCCCGGACTGGCTATGCTGAGCAGTTC.

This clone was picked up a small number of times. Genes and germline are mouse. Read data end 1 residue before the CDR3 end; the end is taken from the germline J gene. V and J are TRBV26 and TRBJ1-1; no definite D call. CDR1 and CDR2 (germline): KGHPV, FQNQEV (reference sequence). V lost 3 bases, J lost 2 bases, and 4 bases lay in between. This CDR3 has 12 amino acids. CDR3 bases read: TGTGCCAGCAGTCTCGACAACACAGAAGTCTTC. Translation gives CASSLDNTEVF. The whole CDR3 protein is CASSLDNTEVFF.

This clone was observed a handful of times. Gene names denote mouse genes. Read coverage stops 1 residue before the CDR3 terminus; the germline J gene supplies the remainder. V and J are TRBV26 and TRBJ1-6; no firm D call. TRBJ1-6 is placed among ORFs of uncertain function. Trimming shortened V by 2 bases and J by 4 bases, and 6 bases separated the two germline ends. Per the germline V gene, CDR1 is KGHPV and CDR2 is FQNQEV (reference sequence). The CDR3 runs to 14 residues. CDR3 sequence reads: CASSLEVYNSPLYF. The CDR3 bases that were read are TGTGCCAGCAGTCTGGAGGTTTATAATTCGCCCCTCTAC.

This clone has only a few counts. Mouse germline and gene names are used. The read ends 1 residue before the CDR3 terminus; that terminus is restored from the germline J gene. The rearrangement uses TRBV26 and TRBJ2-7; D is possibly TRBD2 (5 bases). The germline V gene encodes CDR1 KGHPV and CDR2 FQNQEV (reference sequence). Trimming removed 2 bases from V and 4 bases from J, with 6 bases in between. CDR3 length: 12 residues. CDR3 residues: CASSLAGYEQYF. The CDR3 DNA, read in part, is TGTGCCAGCAGTCTGGCTGGGTATGAACAGTAC.